The TCR beta chain described here comes from a study of human T cells and chemical hapten exposure. For the study at large: Patients were given diphenylcyclopropenone on the scalp weekly across the roughly 25-week study. Overall study findings and caveats: Counts of TCRs above 1 in 1000 frequency stayed unchanged with DPC sensitization.

The V and J ends lost 4 bases and 0 bases respectively, with 6 bases between them. Germline assignment: CDR1 DFQATT and CDR2 SNEGSKA (reference sequence). This CDR3 has 13 residues. The sample holds a few counts of this clonotype. The target antigen is unknown. In TCRdb, the RACE reads were re-called with MiXCR into one record per CDR3 protein. The table has about 110,000 distinct CDR3 sequences, roughly an eighth seen once. Sample time point: pre-sensitization, week 0. Treatment in this sample: therapeutic diphenylcyclopropenone sensitization with weekly scalp DPC. At every patch-test visit, blood was drawn before the patch test was applied. Patients had alopecia, were aged 18 to 70, and were not pregnant.

The specimen was whole blood, collected in connection with sensitization to the hapten diphenylcyclopropenone (DPC). The sequence derives from a woman between 50 and 59 years old with alopecia areata. Some clones in this sample may be carry-over from other donors' samples. The chain is built from TRBV20-1 and TRBJ1-4, with TRBD1 as a possible D gene (6 bases). The CDR3 DNA reads as TGCAGTGCTACAGGGGCAACTAATGAAAAACTGTTTTTT. Translation gives CSATGATNEKLFF.